The 31 T cell receptor beta chains listed next were all sequenced from one sample in a study of identical twins. MiXCR, run by TCRdb on the 5' RACE reads, gives a single entry per CDR3 protein. The table includes 650,000 to 800,000 distinct CDR3 sequences, 8.5% to 9.5% detected once. The sample was also reused in another study, on yellow fever vaccine responses in identical twins.

Sequencing was performed on PBMCs. The receptors originated from a woman in her late teens or twenties in good health.

This clonotype was observed many times. The rearrangement links TRBV29-1 to TRBJ2-5; D might be TRBD1 or TRBD2, each matching 5 bases. The V end lost 5 bases, the J end lost 5 bases, and 15 bases lay between the germline ends. CDR1 SQVTM and CDR2 ANQGSEA come from the germline V gene. The CDR3 has 13 amino acids. DNA of the CDR3: TGCAGCGTTACTCGGGACGCCGGGGAGACCCAGTACTTC. It codes for CSVTRDAGETQYF.

This clonotype turned up a few times. This chain connects TRBV5-1 to TRBJ2-7, with 10 bases aligning to TRBD1. V lost 2 bases, J lost 6 bases, and 5 bases stayed unmatched. Germline CDR1 SGHRS, CDR2 YFSETQ. CDR3 size: 14 residues. CDR3 sequence: CASSFRQGAVEQYF. CDR3 coding DNA: TGCGCCAGCAGCTTTAGACAGGGGGCGGTCGAGCAGTACTTC.

The chain joins TRBV4-3 to TRBJ2-3; the match to TRBD2 covers 8 bases. The CDR3 has 15 amino acids. Germline V CDR1 and CDR2: LGHNA, YSLEER. The J segment lost 5 bases and the V segment lost 0 bases, leaving 4 bases of the junction unmatched. As DNA, the CDR3 is TGCGCCAGCAGCCAAGACAAGCGGGAGAGAGATACGCAGTATTTT. As protein: CASSQDKRERDTQYF.

Comments on this clonotype: An end of the junction differs from the germline gene, which may be a read error. The rearrangement links TRBV5-8 to TRBJ2-5; either TRBD1 or TRBD2 may fit D (5 bases each). Germline V gene data show CDR1 as SGHTS and CDR2 as YDEGEE. The CDR3 is 13 amino acids. The CDR3 sequence is CAISLAGAETQYF. The CDR3 DNA reads as TGTGCCATCAGCTTGGCCGGGGCAGAGACCCAGTACTTC.

The chain uses TRBV7-9 and TRBJ2-5, with 12 bases aligning to TRBD2. The V gene end was trimmed by 4 bases and the J gene end by 4 bases; junction bases not matched to a gene: 10. CDR1 is SEHNR and CDR2 is FQNEAQ in the germline V gene (reference sequence). This CDR3 is 17 amino acids long. CDR3 nucleotide sequence: TGTGCCAGCAGCTCAACCCTGGGACTAGCGGGTCGAGAGACCCAGTACTTC. Translation gives CASSSTLGLAGRETQYF.

The chain employs TRBV5-1 and TRBJ2-1; 9 nucleotides align to TRBD2. The V gene's germline CDR1 is SGHRS and CDR2 YFSETQ. The CDR3 is 19 residues long. J lost 5 bases, V lost 0 bases, and 15 bases had no gene match. The CDR3 sequence is CASSLGLNRGGRVDNEQFF. CDR3 nucleotides: TGCGCCAGCAGCTTGGGCCTAAACAGGGGCGGGAGGGTGGACAATGAGCAGTTCTTC.

This chain connects TRBV4-3 to TRBJ2-2; D is unclear. This CDR3 is built from 14 residues. Per the germline V gene, CDR1 is LGHNA and CDR2 is YSLEER. V dropped 1 base and J dropped 7 bases, with 10 bases sitting between them. CDR3 loop: CASSQVFPIGELFF. DNA for the CDR3: TGCGCCAGCAGCCAAGTGTTTCCTATCGGGGAGCTGTTTTTT.

This clonotype was recorded a few times. The rearrangement links TRBV3-1 to TRBJ2-7; 9 bases align to TRBD1. From germline, CDR1 is LGHDT and CDR2 YNNKEL (reference sequence). The CDR3 is made up of 17 amino acids. V shed 1 base and J 0 bases; nucleotides not matched to a gene: 7. CDR3 nucleotides: TGTGCCAGCAGCCAAGGTAGAGGACAGGGGCCCTCCTACGAGCAGTACTTC. It is translated as CASSQGRGQGPSYEQYF.

The chain has TRBV25-1 and TRBJ2-3; D is perhaps TRBD2 (6 bases). CDR1 and CDR2 from the germline V gene are MGHDK and SYGVNS. Trimming took off 3 bases at V and 2 bases at J, with 9 bases between the two ends. The CDR3 extends over 14 amino acids. In nucleotides, the CDR3 is TGTGCCAGCAGTGAGCGGGGAATCACAGATACGCAGTATTTT. Translation: CASSERGITDTQYF.

This clonotype was recorded at least ten times. The chain uses TRBV7-8 and TRBJ2-7; D gene uncertain. This CDR3 has 12 amino acids. The V gene lost 3 bases and the J gene lost 7 bases, with 10 bases spanning the gap. Looked up from germline, CDR1 is SGHVS and CDR2 is FQNEAQ. Here the CDR3 DNA reads TGTGCCAGCAGCTTTCAAGGAAGGGAGCAGTACTTC. Its protein product is CASSFQGREQYF.

The rearrangement links TRBV7-6 to TRBJ2-5, with D hard to call. Trimming removed 2 bases at V and 5 bases at J, with 12 bases between. CDR1 and CDR2 (germline): SGHVS, FNYEAQ. The length of the CDR3 is 14 residues. The CDR3 nucleotides are TGTGCCAGCAGCTTATATGGGTTTAGGGAGACCCAGTACTTC. This gives the protein CASSLYGFRETQYF.

The chain is built from TRBV5-6 and TRBJ2-3; no clear D. The germline CDR1 and CDR2 sequences are SGHDT and YYEEEE. V dropped 4 bases and J dropped 2 bases, with 8 bases sitting between them. There are 13 residues in the CDR3. The DNA for the CDR3 is TGTGCCAGCAGCCCCTTCGACACAGATACGCAGTATTTT. Translation gives CASSPFDTDTQYF.

Only a few counts were recorded for this clonotype. This sequence joins TRBV19 and TRBJ2-2, with 12 nucleotides matching TRBD2. The CDR3 runs to 18 residues. With V trimmed by 4 bases and J by 4 bases, 10 bases remained unmatched. Germline-derived CDR1 and CDR2 are LNHDA and SQIVND (reference sequence). CDR3 coding DNA: TGTGCCAGTAGTAGGGGCGCCGGACTAGCGGGAACCACCGGGGAGCTGTTTTTT. Translated: CASSRGAGLAGTTGELFF.

The V and J genes are TRBV19 and TRBJ2-7; 7 bases fit TRBD1. There are 16 residues in the CDR3. In germline, CDR1 is LNHDA, CDR2 SQIVND (reference sequence). V was clipped by 4 bases and J by 2 bases; unmatched bases: 11. The CDR3 here is CASSKARKGAPYEQYF. DNA for the CDR3: TGTGCCAGTAGTAAGGCTCGAAAGGGGGCTCCCTACGAGCAGTACTTC. Using reference TRBV19 and TRBJ2-7 for the parts outside the CDR3, the full variable domain is DGGITQSPKYLFRKEGQNVTLSCEQNLNHDAMYWYRQDPGQGLRLIYYSQIVNDFQKGDIAEGYSVSREKKESFPLTVTSAQKNPTAFYLCASSKARKGAPYEQYFGPGTRLTVT.

This clonotype was picked up a small number of times. J is TRBJ2-7 and V is TRBV25-1; possible D gene TRBD1, 5 bases. The V end lost 2 bases, the J end lost 0 bases, and 11 bases lay between the germline ends. Germline V gene data show CDR1 as MGHDK and CDR2 as SYGVNS. The CDR3 spans 15 residues. The CDR3 DNA follows: TGTGCCAGCAGTGAAGACAGCGTCCACTCCTACGAGCAGTACTTC. This translates into CASSEDSVHSYEQYF.

This clonotype appeared many times. V usage is TRBV20-1 and J usage is TRBJ2-7, with D possibly being TRBD1 (6 bases). Germline-derived CDR1 and CDR2 are DFQATT and SNEGSKA (reference sequence). CDR3 length: 13 amino acids. V lost 5 bases, J lost 4 bases, and 15 bases lay in between. CDR3 residues: CSALGDTTYEQYF. Here the CDR3 DNA reads TGCAGTGCTCTCGGGGACACCACTTACGAGCAGTACTTC.

V usage is TRBV19 and J usage is TRBJ1-4; D is uncertain. CDR1 is LNHDA, CDR2 SQIVND, per germline (reference sequence). This CDR3 is built from 11 residues. Deletions cut 7 bases from V and 5 bases from J, with 5 bases between. CDR3 sequence reads: CASIGNEKLFF. The CDR3 DNA sequence: TGTGCCAGTATCGGGAATGAAAAACTGTTTTTT.

This clonotype was recorded a few times. The chain combines TRBV7-8 with TRBJ1-2, with TRBD1 identical over 8 bases. V gave up 4 bases and J gave up 4 bases; unmatched junction bases: 11. The CDR3 contains 16 residues. Germline V gene data show CDR1 as SGHVS and CDR2 as FQNEAQ. CDR3 residues: CASSSPDRGPLYGYTF. CDR3 DNA: TGTGCCAGCAGCTCCCCCGACAGGGGCCCCCTCTATGGCTACACCTTC.

This clonotype was seen a few times. The V gene is TRBV29-1, the J gene TRBJ2-5, with D possibly matching TRBD1 (5 bases). V lost 3 bases, J lost 2 bases, and 19 bases lay in between. Germline V gene lookup returns CDR1 SQVTM and CDR2 ANQGSEA. This CDR3 has 16 residues. Here the CDR3 reads CSVDRAFPRAQETQYF. For the CDR3, the DNA is TGCAGCGTTGACAGGGCTTTTCCCCGTGCACAAGAGACCCAGTACTTC.

The rearrangement links TRBV18 to TRBJ1-1; 8 positions agree with TRBD1. The CDR3 spans 14 residues. V dropped 2 bases and J dropped 11; count of bases not matched to a gene: 10. Germline CDR1 and CDR2: KGHSH and LQKENI. CDR3 DNA sequence: TGTGCCAGCTCACCAATCTCACCGACAGGGGACGCTTTCTTT. Encoded protein: CASSPISPTGDAFF.

This clonotype was recorded a few times. V and J are TRBV3-1 and TRBJ2-3; D is undetermined. Trimming took 2 bases from V and 2 from J, leaving 8 bases between them. Germline lookup yields CDR1 LGHDT and CDR2 YNNKEL (reference sequence). This CDR3 has 14 amino acids. CDR3 coding DNA: TGTGCCAGCAGCCAACGGGTGATCACAGATACGCAGTATTTT. Its protein is CASSQRVITDTQYF.

This clonotype was seen many times. The rearrangement uses TRBV7-2 and TRBJ2-1; D is uncertain. V lost 0 bases to trimming and J lost 8 bases, with 11 bases between them. CDR1 is SGHTA, CDR2 FQGNSA, per germline. This CDR3 contains 14 residues. The CDR3 sequence is CASSLAMGFDEQFF. The DNA for the CDR3 is TGTGCCAGCAGCTTAGCGATGGGGTTTGATGAGCAGTTCTTC.

The CDR3 DNA is TGCAGCGTAGGACATACCCCTAACTATGGCTACACCTTC. Amino acids: CSVGHTPNYGYTF. The chain combines TRBV29-1 with TRBJ1-2; D is perhaps TRBD1 (5 bases). V shed 6 bases and J shed 0 bases, with 11 bases lying between them. The CDR3 is made up of 13 amino acids. Per the germline V gene, CDR1 is SQVTM and CDR2 is ANQGSEA.

This clonotype was picked up one time. The V gene is TRBV20-1, the J gene TRBJ2-7, with 7 positions matching TRBD1. Germline CDR1 reads DFQATT; CDR2 reads SNEGSKA (reference sequence). V was pared by 0 bases and J by 5 bases, with 4 bases of the junction left unmatched. CDR3 length: 13 residues. The DNA of the CDR3 is TGCAGTGCTAGAGAAAAGGGGGCCCACGAGCAGTACTTC. Encoded protein: CSAREKGAHEQYF.

At least ten counts were recorded for this clonotype. The chain carries TRBV7-2 and TRBJ1-2, with D possibly being TRBD1 (6 bases). Germline V gene data show CDR1 as SGHTA and CDR2 as FQGNSA. The CDR3 contains 14 residues. V was shortened by 5 bases and J by 4 bases, with 14 bases between the two germline ends. CDR3 coding DNA: TGTGCCAGCAGCCCCTCACAGGGTCTCTATGGCTACACCTTC. This encodes CASSPSQGLYGYTF. Together with reference TRBV7-2 and TRBJ1-2, the CDR3 gives the full variable domain: GAGVSQSPSNKVTEKGKDVELRCDPISGHTALYWYRQSLGQGLEFLIYFQGNSAPDKSGLPSDRFSAERTGGSVSTLTIQRTQQEDSAVYLCASSPSQGLYGYTFGSGTRLTVV.

This clonotype was recorded at least ten times. The chain couples TRBV5-5 to TRBJ2-7, with no clear D. With 0 bases removed from V and 3 bases from J, the gap between germline ends came to 4 bases. CDR1 SGHKS and CDR2 YYEKEE come from the germline V gene (reference sequence). CDR3 length: 12 amino acids. Here the CDR3 reads CASSLGLYEQYF. The CDR3 DNA follows: TGTGCCAGCAGCTTGGGGCTCTACGAGCAGTACTTC.

The chain has TRBV28 and TRBJ2-1, with D tentatively TRBD1 or TRBD2 (6 bases each). Germline V gene lookup returns CDR1 MDHEN and CDR2 SYDVKM. V was trimmed by 2 bases and J by 7 bases, leaving 15 bases between them. There are 15 residues in the CDR3. CDR3 sequence: CASSLNGGSMNEQFF. CDR3 DNA: TGTGCCAGCAGTTTAAACGGGGGCTCCATGAATGAGCAGTTCTTC.

This clonotype came up a few times. The V call is TRBV12-3 or TRBV12-4, the J call TRBJ2-2; 10 bases match TRBD2. The trim removed 6 bases at V and 4 bases at J, leaving 5 bases unmatched. The CDR3 is 15 residues long. The CDR3 nucleotides read TGTGCCAGCAGGTCTAGCGGGAGTCGCACCGGGGAGCTGTTTTTT. Amino acid sequence: CASRSSGSRTGELFF.

This clonotype showed up many times. The chain is built from TRBV29-1 and TRBJ2-7, with unresolved D. Germline V CDR1 and CDR2: SQVTM, ANQGSEA. The CDR3 runs 10 residues. Trimming shortened V by 1 base and J by 7 bases, and 5 bases separated the two germline ends. CDR3 coding DNA: TGCAGCGTTGAAGTGGGGGAGCAGTACTTC. Translation gives CSVEVGEQYF.

The J gene is TRBJ2-3, the V gene TRBV12-3 or TRBV12-4, with 8 bases aligning to TRBD2. CDR3 size: 19 residues. The CDR3 loop reads CTFSLGFERGKHFTDTQYF. CDR3 coding DNA: TGTACCTTCAGTTTAGGATTCGAGCGGGGGAAGCATTTCACAGATACGCAGTATTTT.

This chain uses TRBV6-5 with TRBJ2-2, with D perhaps TRBD1 (5 bases). V was shortened by 2 bases and J by 2 bases, with 6 bases between the two germline ends. This CDR3 spans 14 amino acids. From germline, CDR1 is MNHEY and CDR2 SVGAGI. In DNA form, the CDR3 reads TGTGCCAGCAGTTACCAGGGTAACACCGGGGAGCTGTTTTTT. Translation gives CASSYQGNTGELFF.